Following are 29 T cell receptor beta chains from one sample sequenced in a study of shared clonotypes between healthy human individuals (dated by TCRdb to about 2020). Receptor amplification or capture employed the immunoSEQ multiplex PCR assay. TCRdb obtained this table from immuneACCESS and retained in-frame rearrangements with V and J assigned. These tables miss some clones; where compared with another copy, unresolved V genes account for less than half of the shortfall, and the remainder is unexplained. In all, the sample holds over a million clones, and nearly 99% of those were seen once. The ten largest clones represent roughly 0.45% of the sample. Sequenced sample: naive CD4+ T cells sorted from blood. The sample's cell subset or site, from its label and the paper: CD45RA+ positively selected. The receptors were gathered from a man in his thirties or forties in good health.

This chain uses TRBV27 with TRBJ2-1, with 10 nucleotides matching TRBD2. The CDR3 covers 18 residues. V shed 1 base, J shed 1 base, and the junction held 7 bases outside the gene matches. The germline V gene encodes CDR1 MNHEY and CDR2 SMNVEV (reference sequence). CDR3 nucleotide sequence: TGTGCCAGCAGTTTATTTGCCCCTAGCGGGAGTTCCTACAATGAGCAGTTCTTC. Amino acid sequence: CASSLFAPSGSSYNEQFF.

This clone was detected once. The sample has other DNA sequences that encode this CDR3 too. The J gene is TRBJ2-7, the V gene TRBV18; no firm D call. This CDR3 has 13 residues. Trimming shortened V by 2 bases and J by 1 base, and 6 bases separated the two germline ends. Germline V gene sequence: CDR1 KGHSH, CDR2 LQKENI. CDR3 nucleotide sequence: TGTGCCAGCTCACCAACTTCGTCCTACGAGCAGTACTTC. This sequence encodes CASSPTSSYEQYF.

The CDR3 nucleotides read TGTGCCAGCAGTTTCCGAGGGGTCGGACATACCACTGAAGCTTTCTTT. It is translated as CASSFRGVGHTTEAFF. The rearrangement joins TRBV5-6 to TRBJ1-1; possibly TRBD1 for D (5 bases). Germline V gene data show CDR1 as SGHDT and CDR2 as YYEEEE. Trimming removed 5 bases from V and 4 bases from J, with 21 bases in between. This CDR3 region has 16 residues.

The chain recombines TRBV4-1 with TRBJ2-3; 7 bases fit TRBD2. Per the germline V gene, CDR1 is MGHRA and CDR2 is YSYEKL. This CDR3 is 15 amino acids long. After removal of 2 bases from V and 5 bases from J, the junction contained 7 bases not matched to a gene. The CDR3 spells CASSQRRAGQDTQYF. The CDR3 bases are TGCGCCAGCAGCCAAAGGAGAGCGGGGCAAGATACGCAGTATTTT.

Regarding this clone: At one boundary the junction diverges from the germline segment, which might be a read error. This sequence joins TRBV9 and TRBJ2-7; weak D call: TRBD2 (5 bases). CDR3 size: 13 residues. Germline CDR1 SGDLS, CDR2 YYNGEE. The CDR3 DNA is TGTGCCAGCAGCGGGAGGTGGTCCTCCGAGCAGTACTTC. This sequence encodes CASSGRWSSEQYF.

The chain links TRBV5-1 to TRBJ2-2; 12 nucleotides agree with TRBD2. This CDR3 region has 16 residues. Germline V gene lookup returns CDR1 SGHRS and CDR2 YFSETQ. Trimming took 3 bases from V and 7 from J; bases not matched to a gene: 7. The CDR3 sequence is CASSSPSGRAVGELFF. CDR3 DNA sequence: TGCGCCAGCAGCTCCCCTAGCGGGAGGGCGGTCGGGGAGCTGTTTTTT.

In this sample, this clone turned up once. CDR3 in DNA: TGTGCCAGCAGTTTAACTGGCCGTCCGGCCAGGTTGGATGGCTACACCTTC. It specifies CASSLTGRPARLDGYTF. This chain joins TRBV27 and TRBJ1-2, with unresolved D. V lost 2 bases and J 6 bases, leaving 22 bases between the germline ends. The CDR3 has 17 amino acids. Germline lookup yields CDR1 MNHEY and CDR2 SMNVEV (reference sequence).

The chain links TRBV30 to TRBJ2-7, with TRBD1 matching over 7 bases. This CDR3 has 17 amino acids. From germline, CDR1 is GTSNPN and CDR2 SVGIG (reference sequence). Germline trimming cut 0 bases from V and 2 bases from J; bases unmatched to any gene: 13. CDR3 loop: CAWSVQRQGSTTYEQYF. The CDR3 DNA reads TGTGCCTGGAGTGTCCAAAGACAGGGATCGACCACCTACGAGCAGTACTTC.

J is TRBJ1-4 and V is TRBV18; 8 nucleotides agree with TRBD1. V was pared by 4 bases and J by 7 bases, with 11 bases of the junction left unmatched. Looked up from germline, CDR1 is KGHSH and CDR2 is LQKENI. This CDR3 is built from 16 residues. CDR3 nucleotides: TGTGCCAGCTCACTTATTACCGGGACAGGTGGTGAAAAACTGTTTTTT. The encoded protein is CASSLITGTGGEKLFF.

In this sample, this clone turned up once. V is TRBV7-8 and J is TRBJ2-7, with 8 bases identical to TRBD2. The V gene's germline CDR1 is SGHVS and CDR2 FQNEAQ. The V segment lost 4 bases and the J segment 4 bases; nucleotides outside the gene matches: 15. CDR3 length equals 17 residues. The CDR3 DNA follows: TGTGCCAGCAGCTCCAGTCCGCGTACTAGCGGACTATACGAGCAGTACTTC. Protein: CASSSSPRTSGLYEQYF.

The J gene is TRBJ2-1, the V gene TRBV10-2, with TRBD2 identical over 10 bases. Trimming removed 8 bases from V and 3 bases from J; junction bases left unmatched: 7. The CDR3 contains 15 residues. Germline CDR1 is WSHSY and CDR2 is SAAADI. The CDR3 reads CASRSSGRVYNEQFF. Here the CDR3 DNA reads TGCGCCAGCCGGAGCAGCGGGAGGGTCTACAATGAGCAGTTCTTC.

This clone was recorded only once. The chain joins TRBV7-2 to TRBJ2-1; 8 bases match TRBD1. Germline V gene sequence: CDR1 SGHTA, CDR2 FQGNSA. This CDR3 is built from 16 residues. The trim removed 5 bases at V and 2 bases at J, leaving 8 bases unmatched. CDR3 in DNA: TGTGCCAGCAGCCACGAAGGGACAGGCGCCTACAATGAGCAGTTCTTC. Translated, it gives CASSHEGTGAYNEQFF. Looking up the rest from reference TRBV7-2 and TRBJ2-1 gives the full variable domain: GAGVSQSPSNKVTEKGKDVELRCDPISGHTALYWYRQSLGQGLEFLIYFQGNSAPDKSGLPSDRFSAERTGGSVSTLTIQRTQQEDSAVYLCASSHEGTGAYNEQFFGPGTRLTVL.

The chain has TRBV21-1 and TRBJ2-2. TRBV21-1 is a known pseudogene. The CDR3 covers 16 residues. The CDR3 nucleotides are TGTGCCAGCAGCAACCGACAGGGAGGGCACACCGGGGAGCTGTTTTTT. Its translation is CASSNRQGGHTGELFF.

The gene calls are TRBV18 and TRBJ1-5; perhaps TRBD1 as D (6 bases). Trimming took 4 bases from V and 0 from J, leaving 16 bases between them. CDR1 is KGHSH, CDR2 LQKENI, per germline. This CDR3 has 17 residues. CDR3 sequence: CASSRRQGSNSNQPQHF. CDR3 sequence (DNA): TGTGCCAGCTCACGGCGTCAGGGGTCTAATAGCAATCAGCCCCAGCATTTT.

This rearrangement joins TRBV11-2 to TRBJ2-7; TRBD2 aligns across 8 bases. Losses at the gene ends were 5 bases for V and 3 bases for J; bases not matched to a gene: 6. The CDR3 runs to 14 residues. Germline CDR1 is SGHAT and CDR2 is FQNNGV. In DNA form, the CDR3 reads TGTGCCAGCAGCCGCTCACGGGGGGGCTACGAGCAGTACTTC. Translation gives CASSRSRGGYEQYF. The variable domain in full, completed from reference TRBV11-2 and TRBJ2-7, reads EAGVAQSPRYKIIEKRQSVAFWCNPISGHATLYWYQQILGQGPKLLIQFQNNGVVDDSQLPKDRFSAERLKGVDSTLKIQPAKLEDSAVYLCASSRSRGGYEQYFGPGTRLTVT.

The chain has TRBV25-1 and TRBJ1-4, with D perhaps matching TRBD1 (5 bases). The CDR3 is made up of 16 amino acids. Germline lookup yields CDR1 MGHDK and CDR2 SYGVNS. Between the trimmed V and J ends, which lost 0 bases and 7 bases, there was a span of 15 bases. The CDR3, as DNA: TGTGCCAGCAGTGAATATAGCGGGGGATTAGGTGAAAAACTGTTTTTT. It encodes CASSEYSGGLGEKLFF.

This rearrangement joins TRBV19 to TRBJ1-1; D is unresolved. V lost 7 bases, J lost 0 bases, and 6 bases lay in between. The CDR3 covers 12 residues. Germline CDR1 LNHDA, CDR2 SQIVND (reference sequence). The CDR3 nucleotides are TGTGCCAGTAAAGGGCTGAACACTGAAGCTTTCTTT. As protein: CASKGLNTEAFF.

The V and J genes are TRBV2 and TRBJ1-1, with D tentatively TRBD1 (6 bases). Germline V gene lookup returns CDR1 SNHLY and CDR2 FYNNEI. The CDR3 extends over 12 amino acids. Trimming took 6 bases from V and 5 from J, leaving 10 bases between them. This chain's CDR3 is CASRGDITEAFF. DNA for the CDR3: TGTGCCAGCAGGGGGGACATAACTGAAGCTTTCTTT.

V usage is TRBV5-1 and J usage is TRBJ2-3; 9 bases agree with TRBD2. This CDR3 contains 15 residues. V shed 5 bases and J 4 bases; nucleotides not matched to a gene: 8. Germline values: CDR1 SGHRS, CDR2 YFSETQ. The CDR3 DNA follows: TGCGCCAGCAGGGATGGCGGGAGGGCCGCAGATACGCAGTATTTT. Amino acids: CASRDGGRAADTQYF.

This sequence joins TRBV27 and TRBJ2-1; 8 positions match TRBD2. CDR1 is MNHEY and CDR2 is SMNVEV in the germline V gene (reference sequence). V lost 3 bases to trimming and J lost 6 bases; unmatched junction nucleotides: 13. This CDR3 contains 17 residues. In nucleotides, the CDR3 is TGTGCCAGCAGTTTCAACACCGGGACTAGTGGGGGCAATGAGCAGTTCTTC. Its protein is CASSFNTGTSGGNEQFF.

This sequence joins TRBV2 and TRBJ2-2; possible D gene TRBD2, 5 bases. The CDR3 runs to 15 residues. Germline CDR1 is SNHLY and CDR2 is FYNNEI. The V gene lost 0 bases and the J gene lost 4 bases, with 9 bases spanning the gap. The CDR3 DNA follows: TGTGCCAGCAGTGAAGCCAGCCGGGGCACCGGGGAGCTGTTTTTT. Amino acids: CASSEASRGTGELFF.

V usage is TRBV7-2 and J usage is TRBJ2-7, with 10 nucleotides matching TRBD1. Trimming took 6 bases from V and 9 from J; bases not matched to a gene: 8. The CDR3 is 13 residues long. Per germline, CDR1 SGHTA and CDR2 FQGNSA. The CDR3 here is CASRRPGQGGQYF. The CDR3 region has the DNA TGTGCCAGCAGACGACCCGGACAGGGGGGGCAGTACTTC.

The CDR3 spells CASSSGGVRYEQYF. CDR3 sequence (DNA): TGTGCCAGCTCATCCGGGGGCGTTAGGTACGAGCAGTACTTC. The V call is TRBV18, the J call TRBJ2-7, with D perhaps matching TRBD1 or TRBD2 (6 bases each). Germline V CDR1 and CDR2: KGHSH, LQKENI. V was pared by 5 bases and J by 4 bases, with 15 bases between. This CDR3 spans 14 amino acids.

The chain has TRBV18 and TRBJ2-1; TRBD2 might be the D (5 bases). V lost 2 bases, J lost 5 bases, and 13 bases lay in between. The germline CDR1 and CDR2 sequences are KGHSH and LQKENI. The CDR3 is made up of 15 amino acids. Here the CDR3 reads CASSPSGTPNNEQFF. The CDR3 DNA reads TGTGCCAGCTCACCATCGGGAACCCCTAACAATGAGCAGTTCTTC.

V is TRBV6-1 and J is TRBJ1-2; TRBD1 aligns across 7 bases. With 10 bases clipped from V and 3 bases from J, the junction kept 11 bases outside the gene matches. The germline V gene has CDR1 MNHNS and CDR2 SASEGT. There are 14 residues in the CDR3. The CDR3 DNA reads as TGTGCCACTGGGCGGGACAGCACCGACTATGGCTACACCTTC. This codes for CATGRDSTDYGYTF.

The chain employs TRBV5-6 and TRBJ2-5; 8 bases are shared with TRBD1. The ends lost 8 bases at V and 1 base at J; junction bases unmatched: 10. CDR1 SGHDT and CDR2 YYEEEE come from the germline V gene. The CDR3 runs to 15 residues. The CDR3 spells CASNLPGTGQETQYF. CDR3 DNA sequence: TGTGCCAGTAACTTGCCCGGGACAGGCCAAGAGACCCAGTACTTC.

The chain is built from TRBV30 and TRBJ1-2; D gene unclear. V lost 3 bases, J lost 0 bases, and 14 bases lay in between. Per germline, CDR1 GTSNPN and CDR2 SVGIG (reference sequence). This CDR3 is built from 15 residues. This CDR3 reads CAWSAMADANYGYTF. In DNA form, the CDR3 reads TGTGCCTGGAGCGCTATGGCAGACGCTAACTATGGCTACACCTTC.

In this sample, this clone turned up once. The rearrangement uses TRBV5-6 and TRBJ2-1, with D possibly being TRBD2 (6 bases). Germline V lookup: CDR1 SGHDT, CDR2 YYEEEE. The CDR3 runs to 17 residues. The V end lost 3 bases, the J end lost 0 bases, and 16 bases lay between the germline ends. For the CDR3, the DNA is TGTGCCAGCAGCTCCGGAGGGCAGGGCATCTCCTACAATGAGCAGTTCTTC. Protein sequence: CASSSGGQGISYNEQFF. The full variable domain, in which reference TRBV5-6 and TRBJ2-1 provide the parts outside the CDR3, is DAGVTQSPTHLIKTRGQQVTLRCSPKSGHDTVSWYQQALGQGPQFIFQYYEEEERQRGNFPDRFSGHQFPNYSSELNVNALLLGDSALYLCASSSGGQGISYNEQFFGPGTRLTVL.

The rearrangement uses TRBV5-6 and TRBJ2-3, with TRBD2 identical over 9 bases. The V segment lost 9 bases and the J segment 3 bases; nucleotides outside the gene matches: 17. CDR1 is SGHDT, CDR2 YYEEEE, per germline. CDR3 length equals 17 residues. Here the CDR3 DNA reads TGTGCCACCAATATAAGATTAGCGGGAGAGGGGACAGATACGCAGTATTTT. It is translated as CATNIRLAGEGTDTQYF.